Listed here is a single T cell receptor (beta chain). V dropped 5 bases and J dropped 4 bases, with 11 bases sitting between them. The CDR3 covers 13 residues. Per the germline V gene, CDR1 is MNHNY and CDR2 is SVGAGI (reference sequence). The repertoire was sequenced with immunoSEQ multiplex PCR; TCRdb's copy has only in-frame clones and lacks some. The sample records about 100,000 clones, about 94% being singletons. The sample is drawn from a study of siplizumab effects on memory and regulatory T cells. This clonotype originated in a human donor in good health. V is TRBV6-6 and J is TRBJ1-1; D perhaps matches TRBD1 (5 bases). Sequenced material: non-Treg CD4+ T cells sorted from blood. The CDR3 DNA sequence: TGTGCCAGCAGTCTCAGGGTGGGCACTGAAGCTTTCTTT. Protein: CASSLRVGTEAFF.